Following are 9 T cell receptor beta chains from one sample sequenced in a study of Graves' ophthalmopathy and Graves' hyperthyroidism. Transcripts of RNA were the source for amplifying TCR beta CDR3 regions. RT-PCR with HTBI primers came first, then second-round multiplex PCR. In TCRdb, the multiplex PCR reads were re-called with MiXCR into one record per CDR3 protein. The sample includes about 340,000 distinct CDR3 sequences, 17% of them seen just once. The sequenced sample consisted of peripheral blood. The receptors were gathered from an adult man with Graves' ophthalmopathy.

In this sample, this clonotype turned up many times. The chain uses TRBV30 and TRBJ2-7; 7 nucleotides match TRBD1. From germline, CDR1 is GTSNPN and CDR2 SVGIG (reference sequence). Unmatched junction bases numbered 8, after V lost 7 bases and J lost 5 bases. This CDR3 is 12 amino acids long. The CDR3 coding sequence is TGTGCCTCGAGAGAGGGGGCGAACGAGCAGTACTTC. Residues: CASREGANEQYF. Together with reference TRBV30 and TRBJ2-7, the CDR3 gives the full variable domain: SQTIHQWPATLVQPVGSPLSLECTVEGTSNPNLYWYRQAAGRGLQLLFYSVGIGQISSEVPQNLSASRPQDRQFILSSKKLLLSDSGFYLCASREGANEQYFGPGTRLTVT.

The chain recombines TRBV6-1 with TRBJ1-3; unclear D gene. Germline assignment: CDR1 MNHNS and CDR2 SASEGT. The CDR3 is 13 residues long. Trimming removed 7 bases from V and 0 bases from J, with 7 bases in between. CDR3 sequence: CASKTGSGNTIYF. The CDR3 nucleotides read TGTGCCAGCAAAACCGGCTCTGGAAACACCATATATTTT.

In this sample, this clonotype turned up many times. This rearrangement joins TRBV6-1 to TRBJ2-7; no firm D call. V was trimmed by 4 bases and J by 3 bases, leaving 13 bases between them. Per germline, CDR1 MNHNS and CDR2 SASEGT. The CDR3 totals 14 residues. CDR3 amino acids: CASSVQPGGYEQYF. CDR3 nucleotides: TGTGCCAGCAGTGTTCAACCAGGTGGCTACGAGCAGTACTTC.

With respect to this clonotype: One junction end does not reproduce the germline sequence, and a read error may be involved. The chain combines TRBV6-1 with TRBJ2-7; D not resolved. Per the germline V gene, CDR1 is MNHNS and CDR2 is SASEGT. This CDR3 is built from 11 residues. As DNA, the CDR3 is TGTGCCAGCAATCAGTTCTACGAGCAGTGCTTC. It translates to CASNQFYEQCF.

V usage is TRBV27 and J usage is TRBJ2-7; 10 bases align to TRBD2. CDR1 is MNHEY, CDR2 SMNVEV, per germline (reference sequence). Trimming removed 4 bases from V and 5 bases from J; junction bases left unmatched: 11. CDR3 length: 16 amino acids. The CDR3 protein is CASSSTGASGRHEQYF. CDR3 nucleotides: TGTGCCAGCAGTTCGACTGGGGCTAGCGGGAGACACGAGCAGTACTTC.

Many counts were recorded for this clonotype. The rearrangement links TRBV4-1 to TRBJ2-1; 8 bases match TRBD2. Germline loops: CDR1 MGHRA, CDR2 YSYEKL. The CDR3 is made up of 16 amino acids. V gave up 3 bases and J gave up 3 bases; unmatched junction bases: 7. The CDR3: CASSHAGTSIYNEQFF. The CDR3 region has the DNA TGCGCCAGCAGCCACGCCGGGACTAGTATCTACAATGAGCAGTTCTTC.

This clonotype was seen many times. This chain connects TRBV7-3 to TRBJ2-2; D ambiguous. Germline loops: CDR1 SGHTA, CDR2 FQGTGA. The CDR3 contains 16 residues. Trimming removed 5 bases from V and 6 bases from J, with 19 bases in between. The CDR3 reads CASSAGVGLHSGELFF. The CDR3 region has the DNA TGTGCCAGCAGCGCAGGAGTGGGCCTCCATTCCGGGGAGCTGTTTTTT.

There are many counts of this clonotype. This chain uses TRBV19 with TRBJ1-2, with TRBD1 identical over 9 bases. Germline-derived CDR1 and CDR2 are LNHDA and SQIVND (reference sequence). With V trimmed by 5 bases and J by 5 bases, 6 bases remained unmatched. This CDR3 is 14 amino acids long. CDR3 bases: TGTGCCAGTAGTTTGGGACAGGGACGGTATGGCTACACCTTC. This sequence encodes CASSLGQGRYGYTF.

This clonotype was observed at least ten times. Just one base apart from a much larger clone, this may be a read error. CDR3 amino acids: CASSSTTASYGYTF. CDR3 sequence (DNA): TGTGCCAGCAGCTCGACGACAGCTTCCTATGGCTACACCTTC. V is TRBV11-2 and J is TRBJ1-2, with D tentatively TRBD1 (5 bases). The CDR3 totals 14 residues. V was cut by 4 bases and J by 4 bases, with 13 bases left in between. Germline V lookup: CDR1 SGHAT, CDR2 FQNNGV.